The rows below give T cell receptor beta chains drawn from one sample of a study of beta chain features in type 1 diabetes. Here immunoSEQ multiplex PCR was the method, and the copy in TCRdb shows in-frame clones only, minus some. The profile shows fewer than 400,000 clones, around 9% of them singletons. Sequencing was carried out using central memory CD4+ T cells from blood. These receptors came from a man under 40 with type 1 diabetes. The CDR3 runs from the conserved cysteine through the conserved F or W. Fields, in order: J gene, V gene, clone size, D gene, CDR3 protein, CDR3 DNA. The D gene is left open where the match is weak. Clone size appears in some rows only: once, few, many, or a class for an expanded clone.

TRBJ2-5 TRBV4-1 few TRBD2 CASSNPSGGRQETQYF TGCGCCAGCAGCAATCCTAGCGGGGGCCGTCAAGAGACCCAGTACTTC
TRBJ1-2 TRBV18 few NA CASSPLGGADYGYTF TGTGCCAGCTCACCACTCGGGGGCGCAGACTATGGCTACACCTTC
TRBJ2-1 TRBV5-6 NA TRBD1 CASSYPTGGTYNEQFF TGTGCCAGCAGCTATCCAACAGGGGGGACCTACAATGAGCAGTTCTTC
TRBJ1-5 TRBV5-6 NA NA CASSKGDRNQPQHF TGTGCCAGCAGCAAGGGTGACAGGAATCAGCCCCAGCATTTT
TRBJ2-5 TRBV28 few TRBD2 CASSPVGGRRETQYF TGTGCCAGCAGTCCCGTAGGCGGGAGGCGAGAGACCCAGTACTTC
TRBJ2-5 TRBV10-1 NA TRBD2 CASSESSGGLETQYF TGCGCCAGCAGTGAGAGTAGCGGGGGGCTAGAGACCCAGTACTTC
TRBJ1-6 TRBV10-2 many NA CASSALVGDSPLHF TGCGCCAGCAGCGCCCTCGTCGGGGATTCACCCCTCCACTTT
TRBJ2-1 TRBV6-1 NA NA CASSEGLGPHNEQFF TGTGCCAGCAGTGAAGGACTTGGACCGCACAATGAGCAGTTCTTC
TRBJ1-2 TRBV7-2 NA NA CASSLQGWGYTF TGTGCCAGCAGCTTACAGGGATGGGGCTACACCTTC
TRBJ2-1 TRBV2 NA NA CASSPLRGLYNEQFF TGTGCCAGCAGTCCCTTGCGGGGACTTTACAATGAGCAGTTCTTC
TRBJ2-3 TRBV7-2 NA NA CASSLGLITDTQYF TGTGCCAGCAGCTTAGGGCTTATCACAGATACGCAGTATTTT
TRBJ1-2 TRBV7-2 many NA CASSLVSGFVPHGYTF TGTGCCAGCAGCTTAGTTTCTGGCTTCGTCCCCCATGGCTACACCTTC
TRBJ2-6 TRBV18 NA NA CASSPQSTVTGANVLTF TGTGCCAGCTCACCACAATCGACAGTAACTGGGGCCAACGTCCTGACTTTC
TRBJ1-2 TRBV28 NA TRBD1 CASSADRFNGYTF TGTGCCAGCAGTGCGGACAGGTTTAATGGCTACACCTTC
TRBJ1-4 TRBV5-4 NA NA CASSSQSDLNEKLFF TGTGCCAGCAGCTCCCAGTCGGACCTTAATGAAAAACTGTTTTTT
TRBJ1-6 TRBV18 NA TRBD1 CASAGQGNSPLHF TGTGCCAGCGCGGGACAGGGAAATTCACCCCTCCACTTT
TRBJ2-2 TRBV6-5 NA NA CASSYRSNGELFF TGTGCCAGCAGTTACAGGTCCAACGGGGAGCTGTTTTTT
TRBJ1-5 TRBV19 few TRBD1 CASSIGTGALNQPQHF TGTGCCAGTAGTATCGGGACAGGGGCTTTAAATCAGCCCCAGCATTTT
TRBJ1-1 TRBV10-3 many TRBD1 CAISESTGRTEAFF TGTGCCATCAGTGAGTCGACAGGGAGGACTGAAGCTTTCTTT
TRBJ1-3 TRBV30 NA NA CAWLRGRTRRGGNTIYF TGTGCCTGGCTACGAGGCCGGACGAGAAGGGGAGGAAACACCATATATTTT
TRBJ2-5 TRBV27 few NA CASRSFTGRETQYF TGTGCCAGCAGATCCTTCACAGGGAGGGAGACCCAGTACTTC
TRBJ2-3 TRBV11-2 NA TRBD2 CASSFGLGTDTQYF TGTGCCAGCAGCTTTGGACTAGGCACAGATACGCAGTATTTT
TRBJ2-7 TRBV5-6 NA TRBD1 CASSKTGTGFSPYF TGTGCCAGCAGCAAAACCGGGACAGGGTTCTCGCCGTACTTC
TRBJ1-4 TRBV2 few NA CASNGRGSANEKLFF TGTGCCAGCAACGGCCGGGGGTCGGCTAATGAAAAACTGTTTTTT
TRBJ2-7 TRBV30 NA TRBD1 CAWSWGQGRYEQYF TGTGCCTGGAGCTGGGGACAGGGCCGCTACGAGCAGTACTTC
TRBJ1-1 TRBV2 many TRBD1 CASTGGANTEAFF TGTGCCAGCACAGGGGGGGCGAACACTGAAGCTTTCTTT
TRBJ1-5 TRBV30 NA NA CAWSNRVNQPQHF TGTGCCTGGAGTAATAGAGTAAATCAGCCCCAGCATTTT
TRBJ2-1 TRBV18 few NA CASSEREGLDEQFF TGTGCCAGCTCAGAAAGAGAGGGGTTGGATGAGCAGTTCTTC
TRBJ2-3 TRBV9 few NA CASSVEGTDTQYF TGTGCCAGCAGCGTAGAGGGCACAGATACGCAGTATTTT
TRBJ1-6 TRBV30 NA TRBD1 CAWTGTGNSPLHF TGTGCCTGGACTGGGACAGGGAATTCACCCCTCCACTTT
TRBJ2-3 TRBV7-2 few TRBD1 CASSRTGASDTQYF TGTGCCAGCAGCCGGACAGGGGCGTCAGATACGCAGTATTTT
TRBJ1-2 TRBV29-1 few NA CSVVASGYTF TGCAGCGTTGTAGCAAGCGGCTACACCTTC
TRBJ2-3 TRBV9 few TRBD2 CASSRGTSGSGGTDTQYF TGTGCCAGCAGCCGAGGGACTAGCGGAAGCGGGGGCACAGATACGCAGTATTTT
TRBJ1-2 TRBV4-3 few NA CASSQDVAGAYGYTF TGCGCCAGCAGCCAAGATGTTGCGGGCGCCTATGGCTACACCTTC
TRBJ2-3 TRBV5-1 NA NA CASSLVREDTQYF TGCGCCAGCAGCTTGGTTCGGGAAGATACGCAGTATTTT
TRBJ2-2 TRBV5-1 NA TRBD1 CASRLGQGVTGELFF TGCGCCAGCAGACTCGGACAGGGAGTAACCGGGGAGCTGTTTTTT
TRBJ2-7 TRBV5-4 few TRBD2 CASSPGGAESSYEQYF TGTGCCAGCAGCCCGGGGGGGGCCGAAAGCTCCTACGAGCAGTACTTC
TRBJ2-5 TRBV14 NA TRBD1 CASSLGQGRVFRETQYF TGTGCCAGCAGCCTGGGACAGGGGAGGGTTTTTCGAGAGACCCAGTACTTC
TRBJ1-1 TRBV30 NA NA CAWSWTGNTETFF TGTGCCTGGAGTTGGACGGGGAACACTGAAACTTTCTTT
TRBJ2-1 TRBV14 many NA CASSPRAGAGNEQFF TGTGCCAGCAGCCCCCGCGCAGGGGCCGGCAATGAGCAGTTCTTC
TRBJ2-5 TRBV7-2 NA TRBD2 CASSLNGGAQETQYF TGTGCCAGCAGCTTAAACGGGGGGGCCCAAGAGACCCAGTACTTC
TRBJ1-2 TRBV2 many NA CASSEGVGQGLDTF TGTGCCAGCAGTGAAGGCGTAGGGCAGGGGTTGGACACCTTC
TRBJ2-5 TRBV7-7 few NA CASSLPQGETQYF TGTGCCAGCAGCTTGCCCCAAGGGGAGACCCAGTACTTC
TRBJ2-5 TRBV28 NA NA CASSSLASKTQYF TGTGCCAGCAGTTCACTAGCTTCGAAGACCCAGTACTTC
TRBJ1-2 TRBV28 NA NA CASRLASRKFEGYTF TGTGCCAGCAGGTTGGCCTCCCGGAAGTTTGAGGGCTACACCTTC
TRBJ2-3 TRBV29-1 few TRBD2 CSVSGLAAYTDTQYF TGCAGCGTAAGCGGACTAGCGGCATACACAGATACGCAGTATTTT
TRBJ2-1 TRBV6-1 NA NA CASSEAHGPIYNEQFF TGTGCCAGCAGTGAAGCGCACGGGCCAATTTACAATGAGCAGTTCTTC
TRBJ1-6 TRBV28 few TRBD1 CASSVYRGHLHF TGTGCCAGCAGTGTCTACAGGGGGCACCTCCACTTT
TRBJ2-4 TRBV25-1 NA NA CASSATTAAKNIQYF TGTGCCAGCAGTGCAACGACGGCAGCCAAAAACATTCAGTACTTC
TRBJ2-3 TRBV7-2 NA NA CASSLAFGDTQYF TGTGCCAGCAGCTTAGCGTTTGGAGATACGCAGTATTTT
TRBJ2-1 TRBV10-3 few TRBD1 CAISFAGRQGHNEQFF TGTGCCATCAGCTTCGCAGGGAGACAGGGTCACAATGAGCAGTTCTTC
TRBJ1-5 TRBV6-5 few TRBD1 CASSYNGQGNQPQHF TGTGCCAGCAGTTACAACGGACAGGGGAATCAGCCCCAGCATTTT
TRBJ1-2 TRBV7-2 few TRBD1 CASSLGQGGYTF TGTGCCAGCAGCCTCGGACAGGGTGGCTACACCTTC
TRBJ2-1 TRBV6-1 NA NA CASSEMYPPPYNEQFF TGTGCCAGCAGTGAAATGTATCCTCCTCCTTACAATGAGCAGTTCTTC
TRBJ1-5 TRBV5-6 NA TRBD1 CASSVQGWPQHF TGTGCCAGCAGCGTACAGGGGTGGCCCCAGCATTTT